The T cell receptor (beta chain) under discussion was sequenced for a study of T cell responses to AZD1222 COVID-19 vaccine. Background on the study: The analysis combined second doses at about 4 or about 12 weeks. Study findings and constraints: Regions 160-218 and 743-854 held dominance among vaccine-associated CD4 TCRs, which spanned spike.

The protocol was immunoSEQ multiplex PCR, while the TCRdb copy is restricted to in-frame clones and leaves out a portion. Of 150,000 to 200,000 clones listed, 94% are singletons. J was trimmed by 3 bases and V by 3 bases; bases with no gene match: 11. Germline V gene sequence: CDR1 KGHDR, CDR2 SFDVKD. The CDR3 spans 19 residues. In this sample, this clone turned up once. Its specificity is unknown. The chain uses TRBV24-1 and TRBJ2-3, with 13 positions matching TRBD2. This TCR was sampled from an adult in good health. The specimen comprised peripheral blood, sampled on day 0 of AZD1222 vaccination. CDR3 nucleotide sequence: TGTGCCACCAGTGATACTGGACTAGCGGGAGTACTTCGAACAGATACGCAGTATTTT. Protein product: CATSDTGLAGVLRTDTQYF.